This TCR beta chain was found in a study of identifying expanded T cells in peripheral blood. General observations from the study: About 1.2 clones differed between technical replicates, versus around 15 and 19 over time. Approximately two-week clone count variance significantly increased as total template count grew.

Germline V gene sequence: CDR1 SGHNT, CDR2 YYREEE (reference sequence). J lost 4 bases, V lost 3 bases, and 6 bases had no gene match. This CDR3 is built from 14 residues. Note on this clone: No antigen is known for it.

During the collection period, no donor immune events like infections were recorded. TCRdb's copy holds only in-frame clones and misses some; the assay was immunoSEQ multiplex PCR. This table has 60,000 or so clones, approximately 83% appearing once. J is TRBJ1-2 and V is TRBV5-4; the match to TRBD1 covers 7 bases. The sequenced sample was blood. This sequence was found in a person aged 18-70 years in good health. The CDR3 protein is CASSSSTGSYGYTF. The CDR3 nucleotides read TGTGCCAGCAGCTCCTCGACAGGGTCCTATGGCTACACCTTC.